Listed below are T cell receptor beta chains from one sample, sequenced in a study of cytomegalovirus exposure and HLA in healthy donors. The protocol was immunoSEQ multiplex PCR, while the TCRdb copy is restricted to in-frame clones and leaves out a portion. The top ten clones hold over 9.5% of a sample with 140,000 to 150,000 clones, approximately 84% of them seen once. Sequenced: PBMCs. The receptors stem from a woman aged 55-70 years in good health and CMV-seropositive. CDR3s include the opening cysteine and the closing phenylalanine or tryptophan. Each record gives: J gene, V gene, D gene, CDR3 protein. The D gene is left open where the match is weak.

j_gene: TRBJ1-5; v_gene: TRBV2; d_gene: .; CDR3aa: CASRETGRPQHF
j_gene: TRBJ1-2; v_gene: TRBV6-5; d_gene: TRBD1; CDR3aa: CASSQGQTTYGYTF
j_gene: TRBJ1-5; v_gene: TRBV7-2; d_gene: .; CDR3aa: CASSPVTFGGAQHF
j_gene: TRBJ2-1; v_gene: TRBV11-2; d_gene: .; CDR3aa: CASSLPFRFEQFF
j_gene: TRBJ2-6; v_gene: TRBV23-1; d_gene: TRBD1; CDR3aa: CASSHLGRQGCGANVLTF
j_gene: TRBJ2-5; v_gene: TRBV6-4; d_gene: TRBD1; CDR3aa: CASAAGTGGAQYF
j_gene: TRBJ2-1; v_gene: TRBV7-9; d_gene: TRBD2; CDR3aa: CASSSGLAGDEQFF
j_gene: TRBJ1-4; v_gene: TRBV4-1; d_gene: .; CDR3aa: CASSQVYLGGSNEKLFF
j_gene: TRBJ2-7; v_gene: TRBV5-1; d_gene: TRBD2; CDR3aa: CASSLALANYEQYF
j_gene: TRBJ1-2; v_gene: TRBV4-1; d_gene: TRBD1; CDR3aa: CASSQPADRYGYTF
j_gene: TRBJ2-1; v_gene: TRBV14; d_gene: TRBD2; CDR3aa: CASSQVPTSGPSNEQFF
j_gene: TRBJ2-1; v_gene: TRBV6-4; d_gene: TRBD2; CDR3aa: CASGDPSGPSSYNEQFF
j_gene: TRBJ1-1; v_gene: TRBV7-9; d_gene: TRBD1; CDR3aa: CASSSPPAGQGIGTEAFF
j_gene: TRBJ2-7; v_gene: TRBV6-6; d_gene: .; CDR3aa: CAEGAGYEQYF
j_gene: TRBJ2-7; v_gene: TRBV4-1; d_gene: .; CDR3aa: CASSSRAQTYEQYF
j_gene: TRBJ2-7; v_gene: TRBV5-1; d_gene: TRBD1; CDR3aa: CASSFGTGGGEQYF
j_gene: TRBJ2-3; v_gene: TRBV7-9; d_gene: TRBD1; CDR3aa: CASSLGQGADTQYF
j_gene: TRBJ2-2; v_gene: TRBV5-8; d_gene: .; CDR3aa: CASSLSGAINTGELFF
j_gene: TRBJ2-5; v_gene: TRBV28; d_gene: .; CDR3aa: CASAQGKETQYF
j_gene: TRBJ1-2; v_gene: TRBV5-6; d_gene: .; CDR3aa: CASTAGGYGYTF
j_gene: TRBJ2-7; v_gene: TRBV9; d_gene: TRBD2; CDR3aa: CASSPAGGPYEQYF
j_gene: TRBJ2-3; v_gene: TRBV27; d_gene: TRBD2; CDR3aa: CASKEDREASGDSRGIWDTQYF
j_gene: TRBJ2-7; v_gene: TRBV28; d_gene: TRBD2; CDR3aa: CASSYTGGVYEQYF
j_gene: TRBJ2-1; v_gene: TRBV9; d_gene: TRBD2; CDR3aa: CASSATSGSRYEQFF
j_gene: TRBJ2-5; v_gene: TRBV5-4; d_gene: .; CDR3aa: CASRDKTQETQYF
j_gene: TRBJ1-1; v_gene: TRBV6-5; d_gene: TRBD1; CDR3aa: CASSTRTGGTEAFF
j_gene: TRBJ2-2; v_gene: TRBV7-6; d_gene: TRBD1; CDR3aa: CASSRQGASGELFF
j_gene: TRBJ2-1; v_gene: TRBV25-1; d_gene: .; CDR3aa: CASSESGGRITNEQFF
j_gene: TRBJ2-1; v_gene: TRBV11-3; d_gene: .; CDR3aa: CASSRGSSYNEQFF
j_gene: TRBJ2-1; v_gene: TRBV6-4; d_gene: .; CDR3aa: CASSDLGHSEQFF
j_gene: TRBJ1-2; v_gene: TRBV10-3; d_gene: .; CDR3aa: CAISESRQGGYTF
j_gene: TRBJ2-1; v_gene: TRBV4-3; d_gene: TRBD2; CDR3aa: CASSQGTRLNEQFF
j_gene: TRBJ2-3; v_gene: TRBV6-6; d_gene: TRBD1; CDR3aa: CASEGQSTDTQYF
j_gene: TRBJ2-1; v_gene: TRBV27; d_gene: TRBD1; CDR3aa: CASSAPGQGNEQFF
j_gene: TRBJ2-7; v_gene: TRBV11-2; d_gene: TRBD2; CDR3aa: CASSLTGGVYEQYF
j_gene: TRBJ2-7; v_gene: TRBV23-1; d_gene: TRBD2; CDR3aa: CASSQSADPGVAGGLLYEQYF
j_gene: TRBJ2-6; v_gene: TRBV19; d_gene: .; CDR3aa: CATTFDPAGSGANVLTF
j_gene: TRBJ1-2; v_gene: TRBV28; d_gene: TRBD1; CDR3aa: CASSSGQGYGYTF
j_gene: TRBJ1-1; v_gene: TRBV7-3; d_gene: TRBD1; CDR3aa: CASSLSTGGEAFF
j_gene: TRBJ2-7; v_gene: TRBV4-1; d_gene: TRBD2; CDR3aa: CASSQLAGLVEYF
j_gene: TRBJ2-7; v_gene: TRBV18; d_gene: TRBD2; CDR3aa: CASSPLAGDYEQYF
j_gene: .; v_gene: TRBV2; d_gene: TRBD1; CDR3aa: CASSPRGPPSYEQYF
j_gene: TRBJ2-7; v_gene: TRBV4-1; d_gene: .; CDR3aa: CASSQDIGRGSYEQYF
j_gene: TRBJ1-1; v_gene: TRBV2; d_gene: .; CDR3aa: CASRRNTEAFF
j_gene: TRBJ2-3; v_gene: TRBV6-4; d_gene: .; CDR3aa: CASSQDSSDTQYF
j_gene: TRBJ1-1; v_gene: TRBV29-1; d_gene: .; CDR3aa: CSLGGNTEAFF
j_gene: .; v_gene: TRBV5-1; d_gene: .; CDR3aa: CASSTLGADEQYF
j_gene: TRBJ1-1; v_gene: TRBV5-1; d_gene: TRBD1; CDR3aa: CASSLVKDRGSEAFF
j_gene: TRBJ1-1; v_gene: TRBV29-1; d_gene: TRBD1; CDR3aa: CSVGTDLSTEAFF
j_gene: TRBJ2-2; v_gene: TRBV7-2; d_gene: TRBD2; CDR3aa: CASSPEGPIAGVGELFF
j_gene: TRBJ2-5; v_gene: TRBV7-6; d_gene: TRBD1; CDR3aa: CASSLAGQGAGETQYF
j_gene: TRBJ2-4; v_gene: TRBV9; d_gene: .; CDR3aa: CASSVAWGGRNIQYF
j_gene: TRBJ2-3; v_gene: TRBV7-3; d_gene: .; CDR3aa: CASSLQGLLTDTQYF
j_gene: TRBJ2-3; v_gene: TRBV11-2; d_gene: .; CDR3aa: CASSLGAGGFGTDTQYF